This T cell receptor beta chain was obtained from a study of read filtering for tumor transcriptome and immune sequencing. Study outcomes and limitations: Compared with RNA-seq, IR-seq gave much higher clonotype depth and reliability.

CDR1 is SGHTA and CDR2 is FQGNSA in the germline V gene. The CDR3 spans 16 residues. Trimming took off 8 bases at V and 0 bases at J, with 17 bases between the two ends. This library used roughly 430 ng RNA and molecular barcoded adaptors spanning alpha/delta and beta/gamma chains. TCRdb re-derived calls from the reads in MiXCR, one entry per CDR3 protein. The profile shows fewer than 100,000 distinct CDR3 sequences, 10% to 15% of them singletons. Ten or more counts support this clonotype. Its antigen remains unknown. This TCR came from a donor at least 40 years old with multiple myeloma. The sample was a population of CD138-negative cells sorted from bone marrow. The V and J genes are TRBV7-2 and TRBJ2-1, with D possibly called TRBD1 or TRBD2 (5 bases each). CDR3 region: CASSPGPSTSYNEQFF. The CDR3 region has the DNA TGTGCCAGCTCCCCGGGACCCTCCACCTCCTACAATGAGCAGTTCTTC. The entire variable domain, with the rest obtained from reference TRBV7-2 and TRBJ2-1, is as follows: GAGVSQSPSNKVTEKGKDVELRCDPISGHTALYWYRQSLGQGLEFLIYFQGNSAPDKSGLPSDRFSAERTGGSVSTLTIQRTQQEDSAVYLCASSPGPSTSYNEQFFGPGTRLTVL.